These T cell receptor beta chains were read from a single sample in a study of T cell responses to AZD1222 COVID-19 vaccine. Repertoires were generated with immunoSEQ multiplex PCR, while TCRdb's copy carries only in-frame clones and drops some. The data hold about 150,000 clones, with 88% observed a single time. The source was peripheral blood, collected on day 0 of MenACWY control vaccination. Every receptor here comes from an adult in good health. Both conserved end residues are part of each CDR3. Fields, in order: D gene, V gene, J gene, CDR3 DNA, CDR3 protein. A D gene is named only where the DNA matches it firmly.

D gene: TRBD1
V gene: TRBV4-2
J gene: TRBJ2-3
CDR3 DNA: TGTGCCAGCAGCCACCCGGACAGGGTCGATACGCAGTATTTT
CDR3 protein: CASSHPDRVDTQYF

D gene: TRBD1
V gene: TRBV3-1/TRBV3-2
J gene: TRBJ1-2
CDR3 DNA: TGTGCCAGCAGCCGACAGGGGACCCTTAACTATGGCTACACCTTC
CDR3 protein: CASSRQGTLNYGYTF

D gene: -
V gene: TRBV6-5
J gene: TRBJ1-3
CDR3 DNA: TGTGCCAGCGTGACCAGTTCGGGAAACACCATATATTTT
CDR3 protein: CASVTSSGNTIYF

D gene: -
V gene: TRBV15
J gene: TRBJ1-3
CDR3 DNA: TGTGCCACCAGCAGAGATCCAGTGTCTGGAAACACCATATATTTT
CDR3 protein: CATSRDPVSGNTIYF

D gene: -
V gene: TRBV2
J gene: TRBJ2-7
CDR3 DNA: TGTGCCAGCAGTGATAAGGGTAGGGTCGAGCAGTACTTC
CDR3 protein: CASSDKGRVEQYF

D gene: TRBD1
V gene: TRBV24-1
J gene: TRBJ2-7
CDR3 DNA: TGTGCCACCAGTGATGGACAGGTGAACTCCTACGAGCAGTACTTC
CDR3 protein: CATSDGQVNSYEQYF

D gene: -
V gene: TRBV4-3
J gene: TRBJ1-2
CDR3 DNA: TGCGCCAGCAGCCAATCTCAGGGAAACTATGGCTACACCTTC
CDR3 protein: CASSQSQGNYGYTF

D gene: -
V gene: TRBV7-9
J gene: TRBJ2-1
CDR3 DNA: TGTGCCAGCGGAACCTCCAGGGGAACCTACAATGAGCAGTTCTTC
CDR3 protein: CASGTSRGTYNEQFF

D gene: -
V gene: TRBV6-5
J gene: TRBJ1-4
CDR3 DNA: TGTGCCAGCAAAGGCGCCCCAACTAATGAAAAACTGTTTTTT
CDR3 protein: CASKGAPTNEKLFF

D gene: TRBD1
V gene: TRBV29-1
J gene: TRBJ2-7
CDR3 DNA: TGCAGCGTTGATGGGGGGACAGGGTACTACGAGCAGTACTTC
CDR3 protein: CSVDGGTGYYEQYF

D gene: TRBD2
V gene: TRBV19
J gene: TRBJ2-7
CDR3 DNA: TGTGCCACGGGACTAGGGTGGGGCGAGCAGTACTTC
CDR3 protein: CATGLGWGEQYF